This T cell receptor (beta chain) was recovered during a study of T-cell memory formation after mild COVID-19 (dated by TCRdb to about 2021). For the study in its entirety: TCR sequence clusters from the two donors were found to be largely donor specific. Two young, previously healthy adult volunteers made up the cohort, one male and one female. T-cell clones expanding and contracting after mild COVID-19 in a couple of donors were tracked by longitudinal TCRalpha and TCRbeta repertoire sequencing. Overall study outcomes, separate from this receptor: Balanced CD4/CD8 phenotypes were observed for clones contracting from day 15 to 85, whereas a bias towards CD4+ was observed for a second wave of clones expanding from day 15 to 37. The second-wave clones that peaked on day 37 were not confirmed to be SARS-CoV-2 specific. The detection of some responding clones in pre-infection memory suggests that pre-existing cross-reactive memory T cells joined the SARS-CoV-2 response. The study included only a couple of mild cases, and larger cohorts that include severe cases with pre-infection samples were judged to be necessary. Contracting CD4+ clones were located mainly in the CM and EM memory subsets, whereas CD8+ clones were found to be enriched in EMRA.

For this clonotype: This receptor's antigen is unknown. The input lacks base qualities; no much larger clone sits a single base away.

The sequencer was an Illumina NovaSeq 6000. TCRalpha and TCRbeta cDNA libraries were constructed by 5'RACE with constant-segment primers, with sample barcodes and unique molecular identifiers being introduced. Trizol reagent was used to extract RNA from every sample. Libraries were amplified in two PCR steps, with a second sample barcode and Illumina TruSeq adapters added in the second step. Sequencing of the libraries was done on an Illumina NovaSeq, producing 2 x 150 bp paired-end reads. The study's own analysis went as follows. Reads were demultiplexed and collapsed into UMI-guided consensus sequences with migec v1.2.7. Using mixcr v2.1.11, the UMI consensuses were aligned to TRA and TRB V and J templates and assembled into clonotypes. A clonotype was counted as expanded or contracted only if both edgeR and NoisET called the change significant, with noise models trained on biological replicates. For edgeR calls, the thresholds were a false discovery rate-adjusted p below 0.01 and a log2 fold-change of 1. As an exploratory analysis of dynamics, max-normalized trajectories of the 1000 most abundant clonotypes were examined by PCA with hierarchical clustering. Separately sequenced CD4+ and CD8+ repertoires were used to assign the CD4 or CD8 phenotype of responding clones. The public reads were run again by TCRdb, first through fastp at Q25 and then through MiXCR, and only productive beta chains were kept. CDR3 protein sequences are deduplicated, and each keeps its most common genes and DNA. Clone size and V and J calls follow TCRdb, not the original study. Present in this sample are roughly 190,000 distinct CDR3 sequences, around 26% of which were seen just once. 11% of the sample goes to the ten largest clones.

PBMCs were isolated by Ficoll-Paque density gradient centrifugation. V is pared back by 6 bases and J by 8 bases, with 13 bases lying between the germline termini. From the germline V gene (reference sequence), CDR1 is DFQATT and CDR2 is SNEGSKA. From cysteine to phenylalanine, the CDR3 is 11 amino acids long. Only the CDR3 DNA stays, 33 bases, in frame from base 1. The sequence joins TRBV20-1 to TRBJ1-2; the D gene cannot be resolved reliably. The sequencing input was PBMCs or a T cell subset sorted from them (not recorded which). The origin of this receptor is an adult woman who had mild COVID-19 (a few samples of this study predate the infection). The sample titles of this study are shuffled in the database, so cell type and time point are left out; the donor was told from shared clones. This receptor has the CDR3 CSAQDIGGYTF. The nucleotide sequence is given as TGCAGTGCCCAAGACATCGGCGGCTACACCTTC.